Reported below is one T cell receptor beta chain. Its cognate antigen is unknown. This sample was included in a study of T cell clonotyping in hematopoietic cell transplantation. General study points: Few recipient clonotypes overlapped donors; over 97% were de novo at given depth. Broader posttransplant TCR repertoire diversity was predicted by graft donor and pretransplant recipient Inverse Simpson Index values. Recipient TCR diversity dropped after transplant; expanded clonotypes rose from day 30 to 180.

Measured with immunoSEQ multiplex PCR; TCRdb has only the in-frame clones, and not every one. The sample consists of more than 12,000 clones, roughly 94% of them appearing once. Germline assignment: CDR1 SGHTS and CDR2 YDEGEE. Trimming shortened V by 0 bases and J by 11 bases, and 5 bases separated the two germline ends. The CDR3 is 10 amino acids. The clonotype was recovered from a male patient aged 60 to 75 who had an allogeneic stem cell transplant from an unrelated donor, so the T cells may come from the graft donor. Some clones in this sample may be carry-over from other donors' samples. V is TRBV5-8 and J is TRBJ1-1; D gene ambiguous. The source material was PBMCs, sampled 30 days after allogeneic stem cell transplant. The CDR3 coding sequence is TGTGCCAGCAGCTTGGAGGCCGCTTTCTTT. Amino acid sequence: CASSLEAAFF. Supplemented by reference TRBV5-8 and TRBJ1-1, the full variable domain reads EAGVTQSPTHLIKTRGQQATLRCSPISGHTSVYWYQQALGLGLQFLLWYDEGEERNRGNFPPRFSGRQFPNYSSELNVNALELEDSALYLCASSLEAAFFGQGTRLTVV.